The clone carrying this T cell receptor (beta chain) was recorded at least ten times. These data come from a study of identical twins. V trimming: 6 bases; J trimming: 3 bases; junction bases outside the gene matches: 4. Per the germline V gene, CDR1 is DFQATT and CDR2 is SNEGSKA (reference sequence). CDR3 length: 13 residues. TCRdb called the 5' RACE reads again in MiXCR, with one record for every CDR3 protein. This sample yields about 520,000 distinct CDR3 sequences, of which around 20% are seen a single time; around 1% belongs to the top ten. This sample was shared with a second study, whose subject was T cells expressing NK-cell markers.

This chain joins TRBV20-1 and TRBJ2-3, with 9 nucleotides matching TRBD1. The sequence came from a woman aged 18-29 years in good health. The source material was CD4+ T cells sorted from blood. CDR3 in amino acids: CSARTGATDTQYF. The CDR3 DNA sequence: TGCAGTGCGCGGACAGGGGCAACAGATACGCAGTATTTT.